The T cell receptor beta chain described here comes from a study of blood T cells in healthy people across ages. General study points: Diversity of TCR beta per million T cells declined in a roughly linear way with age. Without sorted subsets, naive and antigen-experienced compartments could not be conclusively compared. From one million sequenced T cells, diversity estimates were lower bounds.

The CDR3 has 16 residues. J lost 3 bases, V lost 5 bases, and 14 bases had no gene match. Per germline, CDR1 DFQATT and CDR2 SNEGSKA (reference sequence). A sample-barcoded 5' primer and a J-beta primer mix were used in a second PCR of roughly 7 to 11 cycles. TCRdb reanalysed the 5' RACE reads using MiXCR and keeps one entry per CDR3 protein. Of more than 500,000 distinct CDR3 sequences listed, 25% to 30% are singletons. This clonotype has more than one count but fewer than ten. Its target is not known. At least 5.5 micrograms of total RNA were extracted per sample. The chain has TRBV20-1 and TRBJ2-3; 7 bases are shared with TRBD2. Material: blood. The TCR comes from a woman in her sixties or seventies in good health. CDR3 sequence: CSAGSAGTTKTDTQYF. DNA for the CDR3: TGCAGTGCTGGATCGGCAGGGACTACAAAAACAGATACGCAGTATTTT.